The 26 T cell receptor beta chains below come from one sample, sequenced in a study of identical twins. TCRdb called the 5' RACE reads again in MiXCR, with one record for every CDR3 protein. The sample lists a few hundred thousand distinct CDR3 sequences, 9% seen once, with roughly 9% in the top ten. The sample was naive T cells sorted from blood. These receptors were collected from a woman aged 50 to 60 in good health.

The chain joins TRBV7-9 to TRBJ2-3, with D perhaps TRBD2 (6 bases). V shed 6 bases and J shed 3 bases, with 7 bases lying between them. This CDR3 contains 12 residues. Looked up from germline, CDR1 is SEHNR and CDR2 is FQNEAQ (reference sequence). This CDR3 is CASSRETDTQYF. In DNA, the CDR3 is TGTGCCAGCAGTCGGGAGACAGATACGCAGTATTTT. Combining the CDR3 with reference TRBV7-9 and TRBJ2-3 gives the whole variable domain DTGVSQNPRHKITKRGQNVTFRCDPISEHNRLYWYRQTLGQGPEFLTYFQNEAQLEKSRLLSDRFSAERPKGSFSTLEIQRTEQGDSAMYLCASSRETDTQYFGPGTRLTVL.

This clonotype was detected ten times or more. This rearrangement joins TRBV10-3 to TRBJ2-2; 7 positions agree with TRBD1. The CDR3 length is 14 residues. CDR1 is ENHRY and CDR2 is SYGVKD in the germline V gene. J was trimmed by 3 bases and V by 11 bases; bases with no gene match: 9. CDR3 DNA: TGTGCCGTCCGCGGAGACAGGGACACCGGGGAGCTGTTTTTT. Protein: CAVRGDRDTGELFF.

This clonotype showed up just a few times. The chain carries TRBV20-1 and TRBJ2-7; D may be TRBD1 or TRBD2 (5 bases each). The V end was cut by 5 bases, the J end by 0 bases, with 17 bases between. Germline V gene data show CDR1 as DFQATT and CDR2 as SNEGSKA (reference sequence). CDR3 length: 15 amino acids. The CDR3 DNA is TGCAGTGCTGAAAACCGGGACCGCAGCTCCTACGAGCAGTACTTC. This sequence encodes CSAENRDRSSYEQYF.

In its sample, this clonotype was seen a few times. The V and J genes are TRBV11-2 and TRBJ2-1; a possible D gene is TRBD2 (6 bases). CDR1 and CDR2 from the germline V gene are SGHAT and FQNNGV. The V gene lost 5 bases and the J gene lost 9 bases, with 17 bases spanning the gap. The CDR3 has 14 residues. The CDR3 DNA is TGTGCCAGCAGCCCGGGACTCTCCATCTCTGAGCAGTTCTTC. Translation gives CASSPGLSISEQFF.

In DNA, the CDR3 is TGTGCCAGCAGGCTAACAGGGAACAATCAGCCCCAGCATTTT. Protein product: CASRLTGNNQPQHF. The gene calls are TRBV27 and TRBJ1-5; tentative D call: TRBD1 (6 bases). Trimming left V 6 bases short and J 3 bases short, with 12 bases between. The length of the CDR3 is 14 residues. CDR1 and CDR2 (germline): MNHEY, SMNVEV (reference sequence).

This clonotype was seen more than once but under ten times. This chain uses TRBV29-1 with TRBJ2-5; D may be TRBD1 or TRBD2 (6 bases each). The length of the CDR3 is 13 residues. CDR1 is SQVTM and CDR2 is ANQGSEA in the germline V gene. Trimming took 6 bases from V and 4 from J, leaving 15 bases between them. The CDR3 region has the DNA TGCAGCGTGAACAGGGCCGGGGGAGAGACCCAGTACTTC. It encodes CSVNRAGGETQYF.

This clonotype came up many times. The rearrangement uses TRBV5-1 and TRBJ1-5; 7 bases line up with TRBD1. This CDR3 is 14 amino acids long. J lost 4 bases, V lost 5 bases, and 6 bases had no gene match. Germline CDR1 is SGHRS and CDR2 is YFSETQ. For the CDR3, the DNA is TGCGCCAGCAGTCTCGGGACAGTGAATCAGCCCCAGCATTTT. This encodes CASSLGTVNQPQHF.

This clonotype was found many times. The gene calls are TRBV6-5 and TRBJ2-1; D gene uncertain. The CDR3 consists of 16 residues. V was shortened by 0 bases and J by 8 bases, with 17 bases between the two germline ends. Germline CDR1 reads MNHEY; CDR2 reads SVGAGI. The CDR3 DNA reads TGTGCCAGCAGTTACTCGCGTCTTGAGGAGAGCCATGAGCAGTTCTTC. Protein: CASSYSRLEESHEQFF.

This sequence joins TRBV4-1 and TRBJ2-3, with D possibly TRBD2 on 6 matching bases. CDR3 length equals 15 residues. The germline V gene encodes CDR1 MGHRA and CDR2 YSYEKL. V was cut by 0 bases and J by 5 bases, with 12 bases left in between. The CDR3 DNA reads TGCGCCAGCAGCCAAGATGGGCCTAGCGAAGATACGCAGTATTTT. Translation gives CASSQDGPSEDTQYF.

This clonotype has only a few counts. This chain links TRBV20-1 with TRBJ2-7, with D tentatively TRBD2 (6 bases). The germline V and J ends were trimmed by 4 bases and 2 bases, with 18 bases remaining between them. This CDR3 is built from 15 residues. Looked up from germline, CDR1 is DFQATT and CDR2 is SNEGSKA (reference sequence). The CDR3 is CSAKPVGRSPYEQYF. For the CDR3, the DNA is TGCAGTGCTAAGCCGGTCGGGAGATCCCCCTACGAGCAGTACTTC.

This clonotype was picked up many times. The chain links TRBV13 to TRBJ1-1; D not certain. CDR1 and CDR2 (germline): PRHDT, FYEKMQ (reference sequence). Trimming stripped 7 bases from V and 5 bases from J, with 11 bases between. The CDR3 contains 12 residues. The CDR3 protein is CASIQAETEAFF. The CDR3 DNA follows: TGTGCCAGCATCCAGGCAGAAACTGAAGCTTTCTTT.

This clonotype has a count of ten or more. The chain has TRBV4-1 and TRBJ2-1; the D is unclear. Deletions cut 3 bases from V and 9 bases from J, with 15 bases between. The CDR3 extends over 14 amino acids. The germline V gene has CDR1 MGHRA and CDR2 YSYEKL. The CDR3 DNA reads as TGCGCCAGCAGCCATTCTACCCGGTTTCCTGAGCAGTTCTTC. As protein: CASSHSTRFPEQFF.

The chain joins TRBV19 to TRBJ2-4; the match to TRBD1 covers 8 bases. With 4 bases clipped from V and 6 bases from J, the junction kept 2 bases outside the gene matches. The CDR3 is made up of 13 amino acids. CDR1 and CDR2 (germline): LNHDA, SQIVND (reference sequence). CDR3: CASSTGQGNIQYF. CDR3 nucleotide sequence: TGTGCCAGTAGTACAGGACAGGGAAACATTCAGTACTTC.

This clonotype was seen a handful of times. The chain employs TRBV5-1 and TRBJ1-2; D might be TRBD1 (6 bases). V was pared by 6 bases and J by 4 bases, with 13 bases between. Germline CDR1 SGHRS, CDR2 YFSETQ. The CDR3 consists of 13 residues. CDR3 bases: TGCGCCAGCAAGAGTGGACAGCTCTATGGCTACACCTTC. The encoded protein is CASKSGQLYGYTF.

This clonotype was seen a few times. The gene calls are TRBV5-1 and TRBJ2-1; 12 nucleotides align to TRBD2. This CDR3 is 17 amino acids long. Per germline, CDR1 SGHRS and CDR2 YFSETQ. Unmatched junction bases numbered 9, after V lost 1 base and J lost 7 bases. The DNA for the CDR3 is TGCGCCAGCAGCTTGCGGACTAGCGGGACCCACGGGAATGAGCAGTTCTTC. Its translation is CASSLRTSGTHGNEQFF.

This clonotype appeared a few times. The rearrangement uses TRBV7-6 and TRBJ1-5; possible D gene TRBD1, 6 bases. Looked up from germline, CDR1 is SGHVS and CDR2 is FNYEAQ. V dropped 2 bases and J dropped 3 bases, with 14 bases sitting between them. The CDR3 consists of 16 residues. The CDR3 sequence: CASSLSGGAFNQPQHF. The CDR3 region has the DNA TGTGCCAGCAGCTTAAGCGGGGGGGCTTTCAATCAGCCCCAGCATTTT.

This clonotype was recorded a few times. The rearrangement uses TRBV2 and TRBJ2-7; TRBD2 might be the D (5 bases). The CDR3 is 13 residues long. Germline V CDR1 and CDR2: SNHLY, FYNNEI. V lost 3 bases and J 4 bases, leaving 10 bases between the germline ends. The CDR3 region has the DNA TGTGCCAGCAGTGAGAGGGCAATTTACGAGCAGTACTTC. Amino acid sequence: CASSERAIYEQYF.

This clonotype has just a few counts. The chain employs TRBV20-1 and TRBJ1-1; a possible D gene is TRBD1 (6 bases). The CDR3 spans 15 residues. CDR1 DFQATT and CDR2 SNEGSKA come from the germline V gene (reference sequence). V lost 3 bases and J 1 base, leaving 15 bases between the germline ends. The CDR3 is CSASKEGGWNTEAFF. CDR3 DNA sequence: TGCAGTGCTAGCAAAGAAGGGGGTTGGAACACTGAAGCTTTCTTT.

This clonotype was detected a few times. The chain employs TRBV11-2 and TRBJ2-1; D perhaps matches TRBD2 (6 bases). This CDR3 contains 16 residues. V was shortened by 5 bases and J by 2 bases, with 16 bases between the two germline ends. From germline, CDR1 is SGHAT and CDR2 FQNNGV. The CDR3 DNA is TGTGCCAGCAGCCCGGACGGTGCGGGGACCTACAATGAGCAGTTCTTC. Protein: CASSPDGAGTYNEQFF.

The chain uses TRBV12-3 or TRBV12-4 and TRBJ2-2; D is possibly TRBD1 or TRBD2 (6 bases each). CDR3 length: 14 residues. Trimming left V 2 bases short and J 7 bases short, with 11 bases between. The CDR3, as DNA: TGTGCCAGCAGTTTAAGGGGGGCCGTCGGGGAGCTGTTTTTT. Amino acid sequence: CASSLRGAVGELFF.

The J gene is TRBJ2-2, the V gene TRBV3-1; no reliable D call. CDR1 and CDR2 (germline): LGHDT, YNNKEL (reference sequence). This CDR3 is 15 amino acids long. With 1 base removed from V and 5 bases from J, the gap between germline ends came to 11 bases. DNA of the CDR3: TGTGCCAGCAGCCAAGTCGCTAGTGGAACCGGGGAGCTGTTTTTT. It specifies CASSQVASGTGELFF.

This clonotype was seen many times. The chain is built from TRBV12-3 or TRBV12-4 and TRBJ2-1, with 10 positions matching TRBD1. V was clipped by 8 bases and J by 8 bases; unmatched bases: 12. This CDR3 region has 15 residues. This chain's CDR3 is CASSLFGTGDDEQFF. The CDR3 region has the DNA TGTGCCAGCTCTCTTTTCGGGACAGGGGACGATGAGCAGTTCTTC.

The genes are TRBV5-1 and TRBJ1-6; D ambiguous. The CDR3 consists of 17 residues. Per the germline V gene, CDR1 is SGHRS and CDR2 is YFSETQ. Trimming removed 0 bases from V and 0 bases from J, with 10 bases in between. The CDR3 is CASSLVTESSYNSPLHF. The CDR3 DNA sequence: TGCGCCAGCAGCTTGGTAACCGAGTCCTCCTATAATTCACCCCTCCACTTT.

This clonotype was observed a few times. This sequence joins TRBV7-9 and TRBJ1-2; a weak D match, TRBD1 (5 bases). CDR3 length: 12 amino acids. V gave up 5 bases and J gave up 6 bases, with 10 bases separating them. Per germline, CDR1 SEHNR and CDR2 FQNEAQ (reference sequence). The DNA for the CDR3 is TGTGCCAGCAGCCCGGGACTGGATGGCTACACCTTC. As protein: CASSPGLDGYTF.

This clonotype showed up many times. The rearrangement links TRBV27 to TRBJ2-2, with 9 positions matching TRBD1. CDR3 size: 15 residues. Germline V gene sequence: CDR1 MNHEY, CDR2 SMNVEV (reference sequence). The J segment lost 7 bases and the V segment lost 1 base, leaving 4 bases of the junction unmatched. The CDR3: CASSLLGTGNGELFF. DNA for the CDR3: TGTGCCAGCAGTTTATTGGGGACAGGGAACGGGGAGCTGTTTTTT.

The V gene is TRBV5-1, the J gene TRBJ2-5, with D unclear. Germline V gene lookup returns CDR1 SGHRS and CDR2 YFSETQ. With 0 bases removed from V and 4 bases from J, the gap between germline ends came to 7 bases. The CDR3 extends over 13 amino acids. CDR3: CASSLGAVETQYF. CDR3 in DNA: TGCGCCAGCAGCTTGGGGGCGGTAGAGACCCAGTACTTC.